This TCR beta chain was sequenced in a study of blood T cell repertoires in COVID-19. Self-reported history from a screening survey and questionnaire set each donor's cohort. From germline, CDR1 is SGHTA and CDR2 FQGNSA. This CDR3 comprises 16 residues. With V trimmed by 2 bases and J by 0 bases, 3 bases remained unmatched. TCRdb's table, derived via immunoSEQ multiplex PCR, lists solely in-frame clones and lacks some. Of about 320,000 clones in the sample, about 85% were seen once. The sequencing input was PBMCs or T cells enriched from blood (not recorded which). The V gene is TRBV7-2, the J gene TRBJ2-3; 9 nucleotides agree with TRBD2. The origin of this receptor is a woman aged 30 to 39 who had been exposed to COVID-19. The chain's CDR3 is CASSLRRGGSTDTQYF. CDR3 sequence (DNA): TGTGCCAGCAGCTTAAGGCGGGGGGGAAGCACAGATACGCAGTATTTT.